The text below deals with one T cell receptor (beta chain). Its target is not known. Repertoires were generated with immunoSEQ multiplex PCR, while TCRdb's copy carries only in-frame clones and drops some. The sample contains more than 150,000 clones, just over 85% of which appear only once. The data were taken from a study of T cell responses to AZD1222 COVID-19 vaccine. V lost 6 bases to trimming and J lost 8 bases; unmatched junction nucleotides: 16. The CDR3 is 17 amino acids. CDR1 SEHNR and CDR2 FQNEAQ come from the germline V gene (reference sequence). Study observations and caveats: Every sample of the repertoires postdated the peak T cell response. Reportedly, nearly half the spike-specific TCRs target unmutated variant regions.

The genes are TRBV7-9 and TRBJ1-6; 7 bases fit TRBD1. Sequencing was performed on peripheral blood, taken on day 0 of AZD1222 vaccination. The TCR was taken from an adult in good health. The DNA of the CDR3 is TGTGCCAGCAGGGGGACAGAGGGCAGATCTTTGGATTCACCCCTCCACTTT. This codes for CASRGTEGRSLDSPLHF.